The TCR beta chain described here comes from a study of graft-versus-host responses after intestinal transplantation. On the study more broadly: The recipients all started with anti-thymocyte globulin induction and then took tacrolimus and steroids for two to four years.

The ends lost 6 bases at V and 3 bases at J; junction bases unmatched: 7. This CDR3 has 15 amino acids. From germline, CDR1 is SNHLY and CDR2 FYNNEI. Measured with immunoSEQ multiplex PCR; TCRdb has only the in-frame clones, and not every one. Among under 90,000 clones listed, about nine tenths were seen once. This chain joins TRBV2 and TRBJ1-5, with TRBD1 identical over 8 bases. The specimen was PBMCs, collected 98 days after intestinal transplantation. This sequence was found in a human patient who received an intestinal transplant, so some T cells may come from the graft donor. CDR3 loop: CASRRTGSPNQPQHF. DNA of the CDR3: TGTGCCAGCAGAAGGACAGGGTCTCCCAATCAGCCCCAGCATTTT.